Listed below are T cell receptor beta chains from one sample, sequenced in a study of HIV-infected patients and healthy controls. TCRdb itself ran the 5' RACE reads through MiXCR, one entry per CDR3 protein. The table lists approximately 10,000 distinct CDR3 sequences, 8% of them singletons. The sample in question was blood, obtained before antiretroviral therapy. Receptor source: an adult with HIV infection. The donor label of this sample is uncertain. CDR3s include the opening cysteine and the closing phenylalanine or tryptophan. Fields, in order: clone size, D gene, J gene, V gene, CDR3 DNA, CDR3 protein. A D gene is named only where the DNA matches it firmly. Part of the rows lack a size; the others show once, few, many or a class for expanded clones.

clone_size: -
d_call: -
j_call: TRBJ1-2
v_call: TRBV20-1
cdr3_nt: TGCAGTGCTAGCGGGAGGGGCACCTTC
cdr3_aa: CSASGRGTF

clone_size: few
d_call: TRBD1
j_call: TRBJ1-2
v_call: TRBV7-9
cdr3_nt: TGTGCCAGCAGCCCCCCAGAGACAGGGGGATACTATGGCTACACCTTC
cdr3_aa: CASSPPETGGYYGYTF

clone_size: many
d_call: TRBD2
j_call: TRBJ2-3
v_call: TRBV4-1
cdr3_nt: TGCGCCAGCAGCCAAGAGGGCGCGGGAGGGCAAACAGATACGCAGTATTTT
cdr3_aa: CASSQEGAGGQTDTQYF

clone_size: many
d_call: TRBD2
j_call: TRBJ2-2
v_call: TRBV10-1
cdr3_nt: TGCGCCAGCAGTGATATTTTGCCTAGCGGGGATACGAACACCGGGGAGCTGTTTTTT
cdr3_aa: CASSDILPSGDTNTGELFF

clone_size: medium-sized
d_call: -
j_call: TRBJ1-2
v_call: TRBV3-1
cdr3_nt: TGTGCCAGCAGCCAAGATTCGGCAGGGGATGGCTACACCTTC
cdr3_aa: CASSQDSAGDGYTF

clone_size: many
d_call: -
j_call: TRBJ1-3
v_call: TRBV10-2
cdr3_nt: TGCGCCAGCAGTGAAGTGGGAAACACCATATATTTT
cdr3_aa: CASSEVGNTIYF

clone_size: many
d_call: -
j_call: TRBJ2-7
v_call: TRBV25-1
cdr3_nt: TGTGCCAGCAGTCCCAGTTTGACGGACGCCTACGAGCAGTACTTC
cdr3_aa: CASSPSLTDAYEQYF

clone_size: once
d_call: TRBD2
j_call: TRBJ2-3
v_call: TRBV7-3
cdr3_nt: TGTGCCAGCAGCTTAAGTCTAGCGGGTACAGATACGCAGTATTTT
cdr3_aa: CASSLSLAGTDTQYF

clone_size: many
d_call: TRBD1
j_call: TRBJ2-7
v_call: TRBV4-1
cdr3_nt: TGCGCCAGCAGCCGGGGACAGACTCTCCTAGACGAGCAGTACTTC
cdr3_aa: CASSRGQTLLDEQYF

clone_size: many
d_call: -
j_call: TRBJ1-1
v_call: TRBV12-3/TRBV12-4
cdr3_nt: TGTGCCAGCAGTTTAGCGCGGCGGTTGAACACTGAAGCTTTCTTT
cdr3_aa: CASSLARRLNTEAFF

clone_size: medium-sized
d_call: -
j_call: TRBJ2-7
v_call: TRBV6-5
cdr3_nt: TGTGCCAGCAGTTACAATGGAGAATACGAGCAGTACTTC
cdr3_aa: CASSYNGEYEQYF

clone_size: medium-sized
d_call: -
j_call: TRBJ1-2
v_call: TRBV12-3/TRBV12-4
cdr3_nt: TGTGCCAGCAGCCAGGTGGGGGGGGCGGACTATGGCTACACCTTC
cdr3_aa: CASSQVGGADYGYTF

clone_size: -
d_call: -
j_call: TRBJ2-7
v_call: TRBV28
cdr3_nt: TGTGCCAGCAGTTCCCTAGGGCGGACTACTTCCTACGAGCAGTACTTC
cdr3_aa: CASSSLGRTTSYEQYF

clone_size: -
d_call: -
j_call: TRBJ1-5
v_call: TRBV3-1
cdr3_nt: TGTGCCAGCAGCCAAGATAGGTCCTTGGGGCAGCCCCAGCATTTT
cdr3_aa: CASSQDRSLGQPQHF

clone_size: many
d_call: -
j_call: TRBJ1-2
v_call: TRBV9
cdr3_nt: TGTGCCAGCAGCCCAAGTGGGGGCGCTGGCTATGGCTACACCTTC
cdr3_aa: CASSPSGGAGYGYTF

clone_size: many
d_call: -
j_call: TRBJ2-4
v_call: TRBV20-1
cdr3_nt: TGCAGTGCTAGGATTGCACCCCACATTCAGTACTTC
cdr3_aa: CSARIAPHIQYF

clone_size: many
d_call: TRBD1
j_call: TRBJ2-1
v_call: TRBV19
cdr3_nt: TGTGCCAGTAGTAACCCGGGACAGGGTTATGGTGAGCAGTTCTTC
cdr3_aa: CASSNPGQGYGEQFF

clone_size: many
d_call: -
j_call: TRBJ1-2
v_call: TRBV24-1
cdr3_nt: TGTGCCACCAGGGACAGAAACTATGGCTACACCTTC
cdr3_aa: CATRDRNYGYTF

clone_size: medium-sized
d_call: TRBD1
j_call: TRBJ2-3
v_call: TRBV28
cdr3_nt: TGTGCCAGCAGTCCGATACAGGGGGCAGATACGCAGTATTTT
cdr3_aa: CASSPIQGADTQYF

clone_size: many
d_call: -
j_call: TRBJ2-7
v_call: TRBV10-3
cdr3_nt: TGTGCCATCAGCGCAGACAGCTACGAGCAGTACTTC
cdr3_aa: CAISADSYEQYF

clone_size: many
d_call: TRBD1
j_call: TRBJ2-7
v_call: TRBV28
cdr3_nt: TGTGCCAGCAGTCTAAAGACAGGGGGCCCCTACGAGCAGTACTTC
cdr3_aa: CASSLKTGGPYEQYF

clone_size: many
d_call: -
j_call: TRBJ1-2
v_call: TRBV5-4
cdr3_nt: TGTGCCAGCAGCTTGGCCGCTAACTATGGCTACACCTTC
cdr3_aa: CASSLAANYGYTF

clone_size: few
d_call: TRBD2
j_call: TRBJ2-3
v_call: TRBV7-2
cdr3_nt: TGTGCCAGCAGCCCCAACGGGGGGGCCGTAACAGATACGCAGTATTTT
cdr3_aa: CASSPNGGAVTDTQYF

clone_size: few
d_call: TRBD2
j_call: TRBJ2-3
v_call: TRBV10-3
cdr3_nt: TGTGCCATCAGTGGTCCTACTAGCGGGGGGGCCGCAGATACGCAGTATTTT
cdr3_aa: CAISGPTSGGAADTQYF

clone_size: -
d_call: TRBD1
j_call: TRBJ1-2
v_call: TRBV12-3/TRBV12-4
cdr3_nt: TGTGCCAGCAGTCAGGGACAGGGGGCGGCCTATGGCTACACCTTC
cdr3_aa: CASSQGQGAAYGYTF

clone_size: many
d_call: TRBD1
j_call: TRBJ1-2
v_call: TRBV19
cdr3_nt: TGTGCCAGTAGTACGGGACAGGAACATGGCTACACCTTC
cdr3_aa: CASSTGQEHGYTF

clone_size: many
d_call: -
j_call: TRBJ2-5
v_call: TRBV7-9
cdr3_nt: TGTGCCAGCAGCTTAGGGGACACTGAGGGGGAGACCCAGTACTTC
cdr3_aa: CASSLGDTEGETQYF

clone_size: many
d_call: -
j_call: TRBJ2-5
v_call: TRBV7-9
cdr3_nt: TGTGCCAGCAGCCAGATCGGGACTCAAGGGACCCAGTACTTC
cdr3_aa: CASSQIGTQGTQYF

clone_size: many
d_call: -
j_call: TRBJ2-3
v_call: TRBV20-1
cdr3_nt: TGCAGTGCTAGAGCAGCGAACACAGATACGCAGTATTTT
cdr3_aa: CSARAANTDTQYF

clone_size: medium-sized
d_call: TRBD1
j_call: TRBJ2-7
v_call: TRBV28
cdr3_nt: TGTGCCAGCAGTTTCCGGGGACAGGTTTTTACCTACGAGCAGTACTTC
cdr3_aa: CASSFRGQVFTYEQYF

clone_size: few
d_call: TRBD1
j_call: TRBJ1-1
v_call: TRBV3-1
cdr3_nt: TGTGCCAGCAGTGTGACAGGGGGGGACACTGAAGCTTTCTTT
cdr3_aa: CASSVTGGDTEAFF

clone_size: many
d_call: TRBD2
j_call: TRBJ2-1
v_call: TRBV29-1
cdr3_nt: TGCAGCGTTTCACTAGCGGGAGGGGACAATGAGCAGTTCTTC
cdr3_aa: CSVSLAGGDNEQFF

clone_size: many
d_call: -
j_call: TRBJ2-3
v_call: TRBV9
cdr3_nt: TGTGCCAGCAGCGGGGGACTTGGTGGGAGAGCCAACACAGATACGCAGTATTTT
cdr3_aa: CASSGGLGGRANTDTQYF

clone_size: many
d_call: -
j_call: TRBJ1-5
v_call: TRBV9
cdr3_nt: TGTGCCAGCAGCTCCGAAAACCAGCCCCAGCATTTT
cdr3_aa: CASSSENQPQHF

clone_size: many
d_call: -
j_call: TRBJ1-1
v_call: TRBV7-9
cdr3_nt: TGTGCCAGCAGCTTAGGGACACCTTGGGACACTGAAGCTTTCTTT
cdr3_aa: CASSLGTPWDTEAFF

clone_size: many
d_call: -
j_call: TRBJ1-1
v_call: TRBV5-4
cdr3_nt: TGTGCCAGCAGCTCATTAGCCAGGGAAGACACTGAAGCTTTCTTT
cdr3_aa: CASSSLAREDTEAFF

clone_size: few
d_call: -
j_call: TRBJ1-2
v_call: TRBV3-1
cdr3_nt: TGTGCCAGCAGCCGGGGCGGAGGCTACACCTTC
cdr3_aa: CASSRGGGYTF

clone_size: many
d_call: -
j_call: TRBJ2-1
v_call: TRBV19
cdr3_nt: TGTGCCAGTAGTATTCTAGGGGGAACCAACTACAATGAGCAGTTCTTC
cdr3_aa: CASSILGGTNYNEQFF

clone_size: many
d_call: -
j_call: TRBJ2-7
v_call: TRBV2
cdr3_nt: TGTGCCAGCAGCGTTTACGAGCAGTACTTC
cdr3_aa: CASSVYEQYF

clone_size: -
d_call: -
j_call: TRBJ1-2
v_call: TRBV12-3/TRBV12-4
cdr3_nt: TGTGCCAGCAGCACCGACAGAGCTAACTATGGCTACACCTTC
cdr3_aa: CASSTDRANYGYTF

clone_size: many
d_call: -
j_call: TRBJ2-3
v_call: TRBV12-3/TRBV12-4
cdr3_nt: TGTGCCAGCAGTTTGGGGAGGGATACGCAGTATTTT
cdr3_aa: CASSLGRDTQYF

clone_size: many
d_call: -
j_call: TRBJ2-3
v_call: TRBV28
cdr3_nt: TGTGCCAGCAGTCCGCCATCGAGCGGAAGAAACACAGATACGCAGTATTTT
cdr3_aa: CASSPPSSGRNTDTQYF

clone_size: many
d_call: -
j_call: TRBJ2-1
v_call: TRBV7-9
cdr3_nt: TGTGCCAGCAGCTTAGTTTCTATATACAATGAGCAGTTCTTC
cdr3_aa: CASSLVSIYNEQFF

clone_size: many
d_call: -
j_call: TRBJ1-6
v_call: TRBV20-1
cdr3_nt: TGCAGTGCTAGAACCCCGCCCATTACAGCTGATAATTCACCCCTCCACTTT
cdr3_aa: CSARTPPITADNSPLHF

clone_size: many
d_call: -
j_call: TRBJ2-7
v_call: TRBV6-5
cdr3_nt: TGTGCCAGCAGTTTCCAGGGCCCGACCTCCTACGAGCAGTACTTC
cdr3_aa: CASSFQGPTSYEQYF

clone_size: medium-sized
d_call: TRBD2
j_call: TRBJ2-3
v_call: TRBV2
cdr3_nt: TGTGCCAGCAGTGTCCCCCCTAGCGGCTCCACAGATACGCAGTATTTT
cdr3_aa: CASSVPPSGSTDTQYF

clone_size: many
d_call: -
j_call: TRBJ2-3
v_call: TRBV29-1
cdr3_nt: TGCAGCGTGCCAGAAGGAGATACGCAGTATTTT
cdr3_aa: CSVPEGDTQYF

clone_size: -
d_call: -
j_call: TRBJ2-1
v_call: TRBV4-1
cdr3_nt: TGCGCCAGCAGCCCCCACCCCCAGGACCGGAGCGCCTACAATGAGCAGTTCTTC
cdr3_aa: CASSPHPQDRSAYNEQFF

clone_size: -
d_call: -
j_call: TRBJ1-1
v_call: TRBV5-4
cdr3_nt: TGTGCCAGCAGCTTGGCCGGAGGGGAAACTGAAGCTTTCTTT
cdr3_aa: CASSLAGGETEAFF

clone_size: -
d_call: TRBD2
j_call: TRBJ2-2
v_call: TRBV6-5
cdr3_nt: TGTGCCAGCAGTTACAAGGCGGGGGGGAACACCGGGGAGCTGTTTTTT
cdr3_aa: CASSYKAGGNTGELFF

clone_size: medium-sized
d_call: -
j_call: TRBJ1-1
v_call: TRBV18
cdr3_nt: TGTGCCAGCTCACCGTCGAACCTCTATGGGATCAACACTGAAGCTTTCTTT
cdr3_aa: CASSPSNLYGINTEAFF

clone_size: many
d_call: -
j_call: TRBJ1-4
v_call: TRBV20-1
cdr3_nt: TGCAGTGCTAGTTCCGGGCAGGCTCCGTCGGGAAAACTGTTTTTT
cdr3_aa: CSASSGQAPSGKLFF

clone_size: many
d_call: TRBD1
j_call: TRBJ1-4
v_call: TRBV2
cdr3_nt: TGTGCCAGCAGTGAAGGGACAGGGGCGCAAAAACTGTTTTTT
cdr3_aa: CASSEGTGAQKLFF

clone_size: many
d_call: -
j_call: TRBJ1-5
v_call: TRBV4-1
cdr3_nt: TGCGCCAGCAGCCTCTCCGGGAGCCGAGAGAATCAGCCCCAGCATTTT
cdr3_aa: CASSLSGSRENQPQHF